This T cell receptor (beta chain) stems from a study of T-cell reconstitution after alpha-beta-depleted transplantation in children. Overall study results and limits: Surviving recipient T cells and intrathymic progenitors accounted for some patients' high TCRbeta diversity at day 60.

The CDR3 totals 17 residues. V was clipped by 2 bases and J by 4 bases; unmatched bases: 10. Germline CDR1 is GTSNPN and CDR2 is SVGIG (reference sequence). A note on this clonotype: What it binds is unknown.

The TCRbeta library was prepared with unique molecular identifiers. TCRdb reprocessed the PCR reads via MiXCR and lists one record per CDR3 protein. The data hold approximately 630,000 distinct CDR3 sequences, with around 12% observed a single time. This TCR derives from a girl aged 2-10 years with congenital amegakaryocytic thrombocytopenia, due to receive a stem cell transplant. Sequencing was performed on PBMCs, taken before TCRalphabeta/CD19-depleted stem cell transplant. The chain couples TRBV30 to TRBJ2-4; TRBD2 matches at 11 bases. The CDR3 here is CAWSLAGLADLKNIQYF. CDR3 bases: TGTGCCTGGAGTCTAGCGGGACTAGCGGATCTGAAAAACATTCAGTACTTC.